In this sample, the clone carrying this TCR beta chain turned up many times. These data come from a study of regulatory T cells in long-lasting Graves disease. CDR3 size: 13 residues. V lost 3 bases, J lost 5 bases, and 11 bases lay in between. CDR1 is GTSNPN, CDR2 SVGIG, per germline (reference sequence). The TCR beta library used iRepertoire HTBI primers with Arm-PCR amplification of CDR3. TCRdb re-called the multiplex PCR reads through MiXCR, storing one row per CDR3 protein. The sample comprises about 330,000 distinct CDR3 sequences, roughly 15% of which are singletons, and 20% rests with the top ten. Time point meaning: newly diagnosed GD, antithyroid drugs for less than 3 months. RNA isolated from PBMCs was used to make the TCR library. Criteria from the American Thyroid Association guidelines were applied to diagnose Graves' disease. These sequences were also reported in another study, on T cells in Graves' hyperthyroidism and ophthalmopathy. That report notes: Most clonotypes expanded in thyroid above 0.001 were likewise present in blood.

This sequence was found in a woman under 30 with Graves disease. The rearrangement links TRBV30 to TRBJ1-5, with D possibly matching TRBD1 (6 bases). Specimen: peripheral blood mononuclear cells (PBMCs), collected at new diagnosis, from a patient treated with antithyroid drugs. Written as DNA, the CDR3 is TGTGCCTGGAGAGCGGGGGGCGATCAGCCCCAGCATTTT. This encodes CAWRAGGDQPQHF. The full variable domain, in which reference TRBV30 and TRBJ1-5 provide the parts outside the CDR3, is SQTIHQWPATLVQPVGSPLSLECTVEGTSNPNLYWYRQAAGRGLQLLFYSVGIGQISSEVPQNLSASRPQDRQFILSSKKLLLSDSGFYLCAWRAGGDQPQHFGDGTRLSIL.